Listed here are 6 T cell receptor beta chains from one sample, sequenced in a study of cytomegalovirus exposure and HLA in healthy donors. The PCR was carried out with 60 Vbeta primers and 13 Jbeta primers. Method: immunoSEQ multiplex PCR; TCRdb's copy keeps in-frame clones and lacks some. The sample carries around 200,000 clones, more than 65% recorded once. Sequenced: PBMCs. The receptors shown here come from a man aged 45 to 65 in good health and CMV-seronegative.

The CDR3 region is CASSLTGGHVVSGELFF. CDR3 in DNA: TGTGCCAGCAGCTTAACGGGGGGGCACGTGGTTTCCGGGGAGCTGTTTTTT. This chain links TRBV7-3 with TRBJ2-2; D perhaps matches TRBD2 (7 bases). Per the germline V gene, CDR1 is SGHTA and CDR2 is FQGTGA. The CDR3 has 17 residues. Trimming pared 0 bases from V and 6 bases from J, leaving 17 bases between. Combining the CDR3 with reference TRBV7-3 and TRBJ2-2 gives the whole variable domain GAGVSQTPSNKVTEKGKYVELRCDPISGHTALYWYRQSLGQGPEFLIYFQGTGAADDSGLPNDRFFAVRPEGSVSTLKIQRTERGDSAVYLCASSLTGGHVVSGELFFGEGSRLTVL.

The chain couples TRBV19 to TRBJ1-1; perhaps TRBD1 as D (6 bases). Trimming took 5 bases from V and 4 from J, leaving 11 bases between them. Germline CDR1 and CDR2: LNHDA and SQIVND (reference sequence). The length of the CDR3 is 13 residues. The CDR3 is CASSPTGSTEAFF. The CDR3 bases are TGTGCCAGTAGTCCCACAGGGAGCACTGAAGCTTTCTTT.

The chain uses TRBV28 and TRBJ2-7; 10 nucleotides agree with TRBD2. The CDR3 loop spans 15 amino acids. Germline CDR1 MDHEN, CDR2 SYDVKM. Losses at the gene ends were 4 bases for V and 5 bases for J; bases not matched to a gene: 8. CDR3 in amino acids: CASSSMGTSANEQYF. CDR3 DNA: TGTGCCAGCAGTTCGATGGGGACTAGCGCCAACGAGCAGTACTTC.

The chain joins TRBV30 to TRBJ1-2; no clear D. This CDR3 is 13 amino acids long. The germline V gene encodes CDR1 GTSNPN and CDR2 SVGIG (reference sequence). The CDR3 DNA follows: TGTGCTCGGAGGATAGGACGGAACTATGGCTACACCTTC. This translates into CARRIGRNYGYTF.

The CDR3 DNA reads TGTGCCAGCAGTTTAAAGGGGACTGGCTACGAGCAGTACTTC. It translates to CASSLKGTGYEQYF. The J gene is TRBJ2-7, the V gene TRBV27; tentatively, D is TRBD2 (6 bases). This CDR3 has 14 amino acids. The germline gives CDR1 MNHEY, CDR2 SMNVEV (reference sequence). V gave up 2 bases and J gave up 3 bases, with 11 bases separating them.

The chain carries TRBV19 and TRBJ1-1; D gene uncertain. V lost 5 bases and J 1 base, leaving 14 bases between the germline ends. Per germline, CDR1 LNHDA and CDR2 SQIVND (reference sequence). This CDR3 has 15 amino acids. This CDR3 is CASSPTRLGNTEAFF. In DNA form, the CDR3 reads TGTGCCAGTAGTCCCACCCGACTGGGGAACACTGAAGCTTTCTTT.